This TCR beta chain was found in a study of CD8 T cells in ankylosing spondylitis. Findings and limits, study-wide: Ankylosing spondylitis blood appeared to be characterized by a TCR beta motif of fewer than ten highly homologous variants.

Libraries for TCR beta were made by quantitative 5'-RACE with molecular barcodes. TCRdb processed the 5' RACE reads anew with MiXCR; each CDR3 protein has one entry. The data hold hundreds of thousands of distinct CDR3 sequences, with roughly 26% observed a single time. This clonotype came up many times. Its antigen is undetermined. V lost 3 bases and J lost 8, with 13 bases in between. Germline V gene data show CDR1 as SQVTM and CDR2 as ANQGSEA. This CDR3 spans 13 amino acids. Sequenced sample: blood, either unsorted or a sorted T cell fraction (not recorded which). This clonotype was obtained from a male donor with ankylosing spondylitis or in good health (not recorded which). The rearrangement joins TRBV29-1 to TRBJ1-4, with D possibly matching TRBD1 (5 bases). Written as DNA, the CDR3 is TGCAGCGTTGAGGTTGGGGGGGAGGAAAAACTGTTTTTT. It translates to CSVEVGGEEKLFF. The full variable domain, with the rest looked up from reference TRBV29-1 and TRBJ1-4, is SAVISQKPSRDICQRGTSLTIQCQVDSQVTMMFWYRQQPGQSLTLIATANQGSEATYESGFVIDKFPISRPNLTFSTLTVSNMSPEDSSIYLCSVEVGGEEKLFFGSGTQLSVL.